The entry that follows covers one T cell receptor beta chain sequence. The antigen this receptor binds is unknown. Nothing much larger sits one base from this clone, and base qualities are not available. This sample was taken from a study of blood T cell repertoires in COVID-19 (dated by TCRdb to 2018 to 2021). Study-level background: The collaborator samples originated in the United States, Italy and Spain and spanned the acute and convalescent phases of COVID-19. The samples were drawn from two sources: the first 160 participants of the ongoing ImmuneRACE study, and fewer than 1,500 subjects contributed by 6 global collaborators. Where available, HLA class I and class II types were taken from metadata supplied by the sample provider and were not determined by assay-based typing. The prospective study material was composed of cDNA or gDNA derived from T cells, B-cell-depleted T cells, or PBMCs. Subjects who had been exposed to COVID-19, were actively infected with it, or had recovered from it provided the deeply sampled blood TCRbeta repertoires that made up the dataset. Sample metadata almost always included a de-identified subject ID, COVID-19 status, age in years and sex. The repertoires were released in a freely available public database intended as a resource for research on the immune response to SARS-CoV-2. Study-wide conclusions, independent of this receptor: Clinical and demographic metadata were provided uncurated, with the amount varying by source and participant.

The CDR3, from cysteine to phenylalanine, totals 14 residues. Only CDR3 DNA is held: 42 bases, read in frame from base 1. CDR1 and CDR2 are drawn from the germline V gene (reference sequence): SEHNR, FQNEAQ. At the junction V is shortened by 5 bases and J by 3 bases; bases outside the gene matches: 3. TCRbeta CDR3 regions were amplified from genomic DNA by means of the immunoSEQ Assay, a bias-controlled multiplex PCR. The paper's processing steps were these. The number of nucleated cells in each sample was estimated from the amplification of reference gene primers within the assay. Sequence reads were collapsed and filtered to measure the absolute abundance of every unique TCRbeta CDR3 rearrangement. For each sample, productive Simpson clonality was calculated as the square root of Simpson's diversity index across productive rearrangements. The table was pulled from immuneACCESS by TCRdb, which kept in-frame rearrangements only. Such tables lose some clones; where checked, under half of the loss comes from unresolved V genes, and the rest has no known cause. V and J calls plus clone size are reproduced from that table; the DNA served to infer D and trimming. The sample table contains around 200,000 clones; only one count was recorded for around 80% of them. The leading ten clones occupy roughly 8.8% of the sample.

Each collaborating institution followed its own protocols to collect whole blood in K2EDTA tubes. Collaborator samples were shipped for TCRbeta analysis as frozen whole blood, isolated PBMCs, or DNA extracted from either sample type. This sequence uses TRBV7-9 and TRBJ2-2; 7 bases in the middle match TRBD1. The origin of this receptor is a man aged 35 to 55 with active or convalescent COVID-19. The sample was peripheral blood. In nucleotide form, the sequence is TGTGCCAGCAGCCAGACAGGGCACACCGGGGAGCTGTTTTTT. Its protein is CASSQTGHTGELFF.